This T cell receptor (beta chain) was documented in a study of regulatory T cells in long-lasting Graves disease. Ten or more counts support this clonotype. Its antigen is still unknown. Both iRepertoire HTBI primers and Arm-PCR of CDR3 regions were used to build the TCR beta libraries. Each CDR3 protein is one row after TCRdb ran MiXCR on the multiplex PCR reads. The data show about 440,000 distinct CDR3 sequences, about 15% seen once. Findings of the study overall: With approximately 2,500 shared public clonotypes, persistent patients exceeded new patients, who shared approximately 880.

This CDR3 has 15 residues. V shed 7 bases, J shed 2 bases, and the junction held 5 bases outside the gene matches. Time point given: newly diagnosed GD, antithyroid drugs for less than 3 months. Construction of the TCR library relied on RNA isolated from PBMCs. This sample also appeared in a second study, on T cells in Graves' hyperthyroidism and ophthalmopathy.

V is TRBV12-3 or TRBV12-4 and J is TRBJ2-1; 10 bases match TRBD2. The sample here was peripheral blood mononuclear cells (PBMCs), taken at new diagnosis, from a patient treated with antithyroid drugs. The sequence came from a woman between 18 and 30 years old with Graves disease. DNA of the CDR3: TGTGCCAGCACCCGACTAGCGGGTACCTACAATGAGCAGTTCTTC. Its translation is CASTRLAGTYNEQFF.